Shown below are 3 T cell receptor beta chains from a single sample sequenced in a study of blood T cell repertoires in COVID-19. TCRdb's copy holds only in-frame clones and misses some; the assay was immunoSEQ multiplex PCR. This sample has fewer than 120,000 clones, with about 75% found just once. The sample consisted of peripheral blood. The receptors come from an elderly woman with active or convalescent COVID-19.

This chain connects TRBV19 to TRBJ2-7; the match to TRBD2 covers 11 bases. After removal of 1 base from V and 4 bases from J, the junction contained 3 bases not matched to a gene. Germline CDR1 and CDR2: LNHDA and SQIVND (reference sequence). The CDR3 totals 15 residues. The CDR3 DNA reads TGTGCCAGTAGTATAGCGGTAGCGGGAGGGTACGAGCAGTACTTC. This encodes CASSIAVAGGYEQYF.

The genes are TRBV18 and TRBJ1-2; D is uncertain. V lost 3 bases and J 8 bases, leaving 13 bases between the germline ends. The germline CDR1 and CDR2 sequences are KGHSH and LQKENI. The CDR3 is 13 amino acids. CDR3 region: CASSPRVSEGYTF. Here the CDR3 DNA reads TGTGCCAGCTCACCTCGCGTCTCCGAAGGCTACACCTTC.

The chain joins TRBV11-1 to TRBJ2-1; TRBD1 might be the D (6 bases). The CDR3 covers 13 residues. Germline V gene sequence: CDR1 SGHAT, CDR2 FQDESV (reference sequence). V was cut by 5 bases and J by 7 bases, with 12 bases left in between. The CDR3 region is CASSVWGQNEQFF. The CDR3 nucleotides are TGTGCCAGCAGCGTTTGGGGGCAGAATGAGCAGTTCTTC.